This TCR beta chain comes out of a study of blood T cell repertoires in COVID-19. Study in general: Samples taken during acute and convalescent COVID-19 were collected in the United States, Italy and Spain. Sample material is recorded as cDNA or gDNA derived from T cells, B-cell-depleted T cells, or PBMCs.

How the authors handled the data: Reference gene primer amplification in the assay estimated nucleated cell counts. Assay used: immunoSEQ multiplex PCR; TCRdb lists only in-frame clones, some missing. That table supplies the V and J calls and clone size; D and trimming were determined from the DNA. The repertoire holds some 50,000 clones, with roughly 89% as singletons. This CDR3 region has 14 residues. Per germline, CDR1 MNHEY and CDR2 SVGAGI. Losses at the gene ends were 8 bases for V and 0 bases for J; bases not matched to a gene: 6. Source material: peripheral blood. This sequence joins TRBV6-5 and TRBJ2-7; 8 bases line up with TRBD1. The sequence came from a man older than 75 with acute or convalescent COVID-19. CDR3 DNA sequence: TGTGCCAGCTCTGCCGGGACAGGCTCCTACGAGCAGTACTTC. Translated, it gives CASSAGTGSYEQYF.